Below, 8 T cell receptor beta chains from the same sample are listed, as sequenced in a study of siplizumab effects on memory and regulatory T cells. Sequencing was performed with immunoSEQ multiplex PCR; in TCRdb, only in-frame clones are kept and a portion is missing. The data hold over 95,000 clones, with approximately 92% observed a single time. Material: non-Treg CD4+ T cells sorted from blood. These receptors all come from a human donor in good health.

This clone was observed a single time. The chain uses TRBV7-2 and TRBJ2-1, with 11 bases that match TRBD2. This CDR3 is built from 17 residues. With V trimmed by 2 bases and J by 5 bases, 8 bases remained unmatched. In germline, CDR1 is SGHTA, CDR2 FQGNSA. CDR3 in DNA: TGTGCCAGCAGCTTACTCGGAATGGGACTAGCGGACAATGAGCAGTTCTTC. Its translation is CASSLLGMGLADNEQFF.

In this sample, this clone turned up once. V usage is TRBV23-1 and J usage is TRBJ2-7; 7 nucleotides match TRBD2. TRBV23-1 is an ORF for which the function is uncertain. Germline trimming cut 7 bases from V and 6 bases from J; bases unmatched to any gene: 6. CDR3 length: 12 amino acids. Written as DNA, the CDR3 is TGCGCCAGCAAAGCGGGGTTCGGCGAGCAGTACTTC. This sequence encodes CASKAGFGEQYF.

The genes are TRBV25-1 and TRBJ1-1, with D possibly TRBD1 on 6 matching bases. Trimming removed 4 bases from V and 0 bases from J, with 9 bases in between. CDR3 length: 14 amino acids. Germline V lookup: CDR1 MGHDK, CDR2 SYGVNS. This chain's CDR3 is CASSAPGVNTEAFF. The CDR3 nucleotides are TGTGCCAGCAGTGCCCCAGGGGTGAACACTGAAGCTTTCTTT.

The genes are TRBV6-5 and TRBJ2-3, with D maybe TRBD1 (6 bases). CDR1 is MNHEY, CDR2 SVGAGI, per germline. Deletions cut 5 bases from V and 8 bases from J, with 17 bases between. The CDR3 length is 14 residues. The CDR3 reads CASSEGTSKSTQYF. In DNA form, the CDR3 reads TGTGCCAGCAGTGAGGGGACATCTAAGTCTACGCAGTATTTT.

The V and J genes are TRBV7-3 and TRBJ2-1, with 7 bases lining up with TRBD2. J was trimmed by 8 bases and V by 8 bases; bases with no gene match: 6. CDR1 is SGHTA, CDR2 FQGTGA, per germline. This CDR3 spans 12 amino acids. CDR3: CASGRDVDEQFF. The CDR3 nucleotides are TGTGCCAGCGGGAGGGATGTCGATGAGCAGTTCTTC.

This chain links TRBV30 with TRBJ1-5; 8 bases fit TRBD1. Trimming cost V 0 bases and J 6 bases; bases outside gene matches: 1. The CDR3 covers 13 residues. Germline loops: CDR1 GTSNPN, CDR2 SVGIG (reference sequence). CDR3 residues: CAWSVDRAQPQHF. CDR3 DNA: TGTGCCTGGAGTGTGGACAGGGCTCAGCCCCAGCATTTT.

DNA of the CDR3: TGTGCCAGCAGTTTAAGACTCAACGAGCAGTACTTC. Its protein product is CASSLRLNEQYF. V is TRBV28 and J is TRBJ2-7; unclear D gene. Germline CDR1 and CDR2: MDHEN and SYDVKM. The V end was cut by 2 bases, the J end by 5 bases, with 7 bases between. The CDR3 covers 12 residues.

The rearrangement links TRBV5-1 to TRBJ2-1, with a possible D match to TRBD2 (7 bases). V was shortened by 0 bases and J by 7 bases, with 14 bases between the two germline ends. Germline CDR1 is SGHRS and CDR2 is YFSETQ. This CDR3 region has 15 residues. DNA for the CDR3: TGCGCCAGCAGCTTGGATGGGGGGGCCCTTAATGAGCAGTTCTTC. Encoded protein: CASSLDGGALNEQFF.